The clone carrying this T cell receptor (beta chain) was picked up a small number of times. In the original workflow: Scientists estimated how many nucleated cells there were by amplifying reference gene primers. The table came from immunoSEQ multiplex PCR; TCRdb's copy has only in-frame clones and leaves some out. The V and J calls and the clone size are those of that table, but D and trimming were determined from the DNA. The sample has approximately 140,000 clones, more than 80% seen once. The data derive from a study of blood T cell repertoires in COVID-19. About the research overall: There were acute and convalescent COVID-19 samples, and they came from the United States, Italy and Spain. PBMCs, B-cell-depleted T cells, or T cells provided the cDNA or gDNA that made up the material.

The CDR3 totals 14 residues. The germline CDR1 and CDR2 sequences are LNHDA and SQIVND (reference sequence). The germline V and J ends were trimmed by 6 bases and 3 bases, with 12 bases remaining between them. The specimen sequenced was peripheral blood. The chain links TRBV19 to TRBJ2-1; D remains unclear. This clonotype originated in a man aged 65-85 years with acute or convalescent COVID-19. The CDR3 bases are TGTGCCAGTAGCCCCTCGAACAACTACAATGAGCAGTTCTTC. The encoded protein is CASSPSNNYNEQFF.